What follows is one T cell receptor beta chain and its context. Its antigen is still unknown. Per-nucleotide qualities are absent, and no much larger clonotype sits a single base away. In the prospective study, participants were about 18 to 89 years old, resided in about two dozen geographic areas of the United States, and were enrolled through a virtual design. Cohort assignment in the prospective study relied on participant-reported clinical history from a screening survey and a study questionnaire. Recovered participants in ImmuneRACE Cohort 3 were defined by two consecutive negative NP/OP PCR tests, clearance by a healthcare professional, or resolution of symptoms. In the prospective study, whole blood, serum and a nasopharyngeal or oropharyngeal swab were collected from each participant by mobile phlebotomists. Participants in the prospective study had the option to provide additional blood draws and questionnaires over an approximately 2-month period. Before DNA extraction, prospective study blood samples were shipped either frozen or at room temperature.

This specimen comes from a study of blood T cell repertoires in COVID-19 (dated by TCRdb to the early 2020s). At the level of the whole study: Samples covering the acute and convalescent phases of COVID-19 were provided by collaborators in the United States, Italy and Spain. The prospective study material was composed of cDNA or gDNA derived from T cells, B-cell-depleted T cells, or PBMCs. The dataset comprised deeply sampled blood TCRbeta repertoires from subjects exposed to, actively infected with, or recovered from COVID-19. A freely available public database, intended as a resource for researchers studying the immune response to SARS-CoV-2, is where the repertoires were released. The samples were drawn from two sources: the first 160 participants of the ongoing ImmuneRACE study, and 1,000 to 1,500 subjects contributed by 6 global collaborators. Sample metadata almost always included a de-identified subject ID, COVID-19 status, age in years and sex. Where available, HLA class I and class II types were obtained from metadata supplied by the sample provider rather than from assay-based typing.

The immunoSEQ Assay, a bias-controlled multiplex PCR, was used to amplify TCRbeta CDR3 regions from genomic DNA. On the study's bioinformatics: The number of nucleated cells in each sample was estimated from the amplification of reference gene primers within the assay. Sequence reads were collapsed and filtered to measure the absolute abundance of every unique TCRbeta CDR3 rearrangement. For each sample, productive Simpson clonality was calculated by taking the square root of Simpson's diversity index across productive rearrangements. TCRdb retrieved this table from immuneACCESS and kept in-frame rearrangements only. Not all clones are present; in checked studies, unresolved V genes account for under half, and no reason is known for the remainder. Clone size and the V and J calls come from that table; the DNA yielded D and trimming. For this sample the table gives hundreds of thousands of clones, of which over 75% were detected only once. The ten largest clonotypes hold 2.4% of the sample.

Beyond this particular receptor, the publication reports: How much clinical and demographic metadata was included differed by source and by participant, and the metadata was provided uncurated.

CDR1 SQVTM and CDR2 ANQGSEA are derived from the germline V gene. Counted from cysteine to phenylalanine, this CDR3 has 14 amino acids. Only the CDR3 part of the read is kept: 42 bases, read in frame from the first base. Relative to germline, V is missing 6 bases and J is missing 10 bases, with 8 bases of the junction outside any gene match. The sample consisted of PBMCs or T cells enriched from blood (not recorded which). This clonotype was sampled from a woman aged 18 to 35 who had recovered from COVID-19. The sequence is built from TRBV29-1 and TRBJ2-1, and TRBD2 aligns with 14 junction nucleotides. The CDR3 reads CSVPPGLAGVEQFF. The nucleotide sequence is TGCAGCGTCCCACCGGGACTAGCGGGAGTGGAGCAGTTCTTC.